A selection of T cell receptor beta chains follows, all from one sample in a study of T cell responses to AZD1222 COVID-19 vaccine. Assay: immunoSEQ multiplex PCR; the TCRdb copy retains only in-frame clones and omits some. The sample records some 130,000 clones, just over 85% being singletons. Sequenced here: peripheral blood, sampled on day 0 of AZD1222 vaccination. These receptors came from an adult in good health. The CDR3 runs from the conserved cysteine through the conserved F or W. D genes are given only for firm matches. Only part of the rows carry a size: once, few, many, or a class if the clone is expanded.

d_call clone_size j_call v_call cdr3_nt cdr3_aa
- - TRBJ1-6 TRBV6-4 TGTGCCAGCAGCTACAGGGAAAACTCACCCCTCCACTTT CASSYRENSPLHF
- - TRBJ1-1 TRBV28 TGTGCCAGCAAGGGGGACACTGAAGCTTTCTTT CASKGDTEAFF
- - TRBJ2-7 TRBV18 TGTGCCAGCTCACCAAGGACAGGGAGGGCCTACGAGCAGTACTTC CASSPRTGRAYEQYF
TRBD1 - TRBJ1-2 TRBV7-9 TGTGCCAGCAGCTTAATGGCAGGGACAGGGGGCCGTGGCTACACCTTC CASSLMAGTGGRGYTF
- - TRBJ1-2 TRBV28 TGTGCCAGCTCTCCCTTGGGGGTCTATGGCTACACCTTC CASSPLGVYGYTF
- - TRBJ1-2 TRBV21-1 TGTGCCAGCAGCGAACCCCGGGACAGGGGGACCTATGGCTACACCTTC CASSEPRDRGTYGYTF
- - TRBJ2-5 TRBV7-2 TGTGCCAGCAGTTCTGATTGGCGGGCATCTCATCAAGAGACCCAGTACTTC CASSSDWRASHQETQYF
- - TRBJ2-7 TRBV18 TGTGCCAGCTCACCGAGGACTTATAGCTCCTACGAGCAGTACTTC CASSPRTYSSYEQYF
- few TRBJ2-7 TRBV4-1 TGCGCCAGCAGCCAAGTCGCCAGCTCCTACGAGCAGTACTTC CASSQVASSYEQYF
- - TRBJ2-1 TRBV5-1 TGCGCCAGCAGCTTGCTCGCGGAGACCTACAATGAGCAGTTCTTC CASSLLAETYNEQFF
- - TRBJ1-2 TRBV7-9 TGTGCCAGCATCCAGGGCCAGGGGATCTATGGCTACACCTTC CASIQGQGIYGYTF
- - TRBJ1-3 TRBV3-1/TRBV3-2 TGTGCCAGCAGCCAAGGGAAAATGACTCAATCACGCTCTGGAAACACCATATATTTT CASSQGKMTQSRSGNTIYF
- - TRBJ2-5 TRBV15 TGTGCCACCAGCAGGGCTTTGGGGGAGACCCAGTACTTC CATSRALGETQYF
TRBD1 - TRBJ1-3 TRBV15 TGTGCCACCAGCAACGGACAGGGGTCTGGAAACACCATATATTTT CATSNGQGSGNTIYF
TRBD1 - TRBJ1-4 TRBV7-6 TGTGCCAGCAGCCAGGGGGGGGACCCCAGAAGGGAAAAACTGTTTTTT CASSQGGDPRREKLFF
TRBD1 - TRBJ1-1 TRBV6-2/TRBV6-3 TGTGCCAGCAGTTACCCGAAAGGGGACAGTGAAGCTTTCTTT CASSYPKGDSEAFF
- - TRBJ1-2 TRBV11-2 TGTGCCAGCAGCCCCGACGAGAGCTATGGCTACACCTTC CASSPDESYGYTF
- - TRBJ2-7 TRBV11-2 TGTGCCAGCAGCTTGACGACCGGGGTTGGGCAGTACTTC CASSLTTGVGQYF
- once TRBJ2-7 TRBV9 TGTGCCAGCAGCTCATCCCCGGGACATAATTACGAGCAGTACTTC CASSSSPGHNYEQYF
- once TRBJ2-7 TRBV14 TGTGCCAGCAGCCGGGACATCTCCTACGAGCAGTACTTC CASSRDISYEQYF
TRBD1 once TRBJ1-5 TRBV28 TGTGCCAGCAGTCCGACAGGGGGCCCTGAGTATAGCAATCAGCCCCAGCATTTT CASSPTGGPEYSNQPQHF
- - TRBJ1-1 TRBV12-3/TRBV12-4 TGTGCCAGCAGCCAACGACCCTCGACTGAAGCTTTCTTT CASSQRPSTEAFF
- once TRBJ1-4 TRBV29-1 TGCAGCGTCCGTCCGGACGGTAATGAAAAACTGTTTTTT CSVRPDGNEKLFF
TRBD1 - TRBJ1-5 TRBV2 TGTGCCAGCGGGCAGGGGGTCAATCAGCCCCAGCATTTT CASGQGVNQPQHF
TRBD1 - TRBJ1-2 TRBV4-1 TGCGCCAGCAGCCCCCCGGACAGGGGGTTTGGCTACACCTTC CASSPPDRGFGYTF
- - TRBJ1-1 TRBV15 TGTGCCACCAGCAGAGATATGGCAGGCCCTGAAGCTTTCTTT CATSRDMAGPEAFF
- - TRBJ1-5 TRBV29-1 TGCAGCGGAGCACTACCTAGCAATCAGCCCCAGCATTTT CSGALPSNQPQHF